This T cell receptor (beta chain) comes out of a study of blood T cell repertoires in COVID-19. Study as a whole: Donors in the United States, Italy and Spain gave samples during acute or convalescent COVID-19.

Per the authors' pipeline: Amplifying reference gene primers gave estimates of nucleated cell counts. Sequencing used immunoSEQ multiplex PCR; TCRdb keeps in-frame clones, though not all of them. V, J and clone size are those of that table, while D and trimming were read from the DNA. The table has some 300,000 clones, 70% to 90% seen once. Participants' own reports of clinical history determined their cohort assignment. Two negative PCRs, clearance, or symptom resolution characterized the recovered Cohort 3 donors. Losses at the gene ends were 6 bases for V and 8 bases for J; bases not matched to a gene: 13. Germline lookup yields CDR1 SGHTA and CDR2 FQGNSA. The CDR3 spans 15 residues.

This chain joins TRBV7-2 and TRBJ1-5, with TRBD1 matching 7 bases. This sequence was found in a woman between 40 and 50 years old who had recovered from COVID-19. The sequenced material came from PBMCs or T cells enriched from blood (not recorded which). In nucleotides, the CDR3 is TGTGCCAGCAGTTTCGACAGGGCGGATCTCGAGCCCCAGCATTTT. This codes for CASSFDRADLEPQHF.